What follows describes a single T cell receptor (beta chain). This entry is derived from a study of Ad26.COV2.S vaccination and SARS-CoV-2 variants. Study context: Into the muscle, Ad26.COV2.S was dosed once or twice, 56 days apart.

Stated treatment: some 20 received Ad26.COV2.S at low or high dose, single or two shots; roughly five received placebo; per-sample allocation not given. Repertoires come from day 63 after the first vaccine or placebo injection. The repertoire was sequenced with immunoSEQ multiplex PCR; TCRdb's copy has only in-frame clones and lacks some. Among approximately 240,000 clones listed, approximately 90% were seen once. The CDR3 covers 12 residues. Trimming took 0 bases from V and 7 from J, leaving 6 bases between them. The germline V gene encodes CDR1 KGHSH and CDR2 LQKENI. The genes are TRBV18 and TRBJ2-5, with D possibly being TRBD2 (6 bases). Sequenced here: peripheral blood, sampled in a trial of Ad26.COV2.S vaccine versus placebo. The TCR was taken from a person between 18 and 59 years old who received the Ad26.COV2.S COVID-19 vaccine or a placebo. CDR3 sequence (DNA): TGTGCCAGCTCACCACCGGGGGGGACCCAGTACTTC. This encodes CASSPPGGTQYF.